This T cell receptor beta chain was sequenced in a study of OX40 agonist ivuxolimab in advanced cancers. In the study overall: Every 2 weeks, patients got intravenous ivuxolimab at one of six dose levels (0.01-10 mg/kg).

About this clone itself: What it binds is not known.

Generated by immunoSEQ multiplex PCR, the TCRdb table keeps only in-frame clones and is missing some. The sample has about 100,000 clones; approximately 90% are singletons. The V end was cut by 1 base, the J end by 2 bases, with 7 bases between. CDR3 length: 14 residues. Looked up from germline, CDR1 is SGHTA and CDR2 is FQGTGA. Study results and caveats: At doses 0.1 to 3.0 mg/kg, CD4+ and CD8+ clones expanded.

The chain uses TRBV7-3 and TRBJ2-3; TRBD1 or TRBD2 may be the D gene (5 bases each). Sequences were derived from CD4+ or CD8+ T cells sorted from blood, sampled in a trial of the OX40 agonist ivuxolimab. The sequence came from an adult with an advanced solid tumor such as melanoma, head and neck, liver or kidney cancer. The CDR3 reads CASSLRDPTDTQYF. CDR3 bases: TGTGCCAGCAGCTTAAGGGACCCCACAGATACGCAGTATTTT.